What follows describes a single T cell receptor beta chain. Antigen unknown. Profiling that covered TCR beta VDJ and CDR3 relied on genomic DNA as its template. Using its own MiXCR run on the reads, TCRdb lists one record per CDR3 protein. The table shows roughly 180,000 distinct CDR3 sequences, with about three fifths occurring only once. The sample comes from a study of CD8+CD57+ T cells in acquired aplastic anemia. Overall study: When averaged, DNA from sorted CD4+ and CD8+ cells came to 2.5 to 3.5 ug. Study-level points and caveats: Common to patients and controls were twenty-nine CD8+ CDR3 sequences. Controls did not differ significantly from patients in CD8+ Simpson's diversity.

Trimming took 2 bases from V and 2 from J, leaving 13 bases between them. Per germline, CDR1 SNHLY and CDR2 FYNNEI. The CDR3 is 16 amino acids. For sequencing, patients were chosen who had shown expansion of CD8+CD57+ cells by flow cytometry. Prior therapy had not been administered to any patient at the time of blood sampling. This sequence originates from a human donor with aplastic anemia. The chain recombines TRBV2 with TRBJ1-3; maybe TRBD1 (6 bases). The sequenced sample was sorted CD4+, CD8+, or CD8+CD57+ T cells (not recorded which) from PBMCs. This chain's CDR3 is CASSESLSGAGNTIYF. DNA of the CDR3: TGTGCCAGCAGTGAAAGTTTGTCAGGGGCTGGAAACACCATATATTTT.